Listed here are 8 T cell receptor beta chains from one sample, sequenced in a study of T cell responses to AZD1222 COVID-19 vaccine. Profiled with immunoSEQ multiplex PCR; TCRdb holds only in-frame clones, not every one. The sample shows 160,000 or so clones, about 91% of them seen only once. Here the sequenced sample was peripheral blood, taken 28 days after the second AZD1222 dose. These receptors all stem from an adult who received the AZD1222 COVID-19 vaccine.

The chain joins TRBV7-8 to TRBJ1-2; possibly TRBD1 for D (6 bases). Germline CDR1 is SGHVS and CDR2 is FQNEAQ. This CDR3 spans 14 amino acids. Deletions cut 5 bases from V and 7 bases from J, with 17 bases between. The CDR3 DNA follows: TGTGCCAGCAGCCATCCGGGGCAGGGGCTTGGCTACACCTTC. Translating it yields CASSHPGQGLGYTF.

The chain recombines TRBV5-6 with TRBJ2-1, with a possible D match to TRBD2 (7 bases). V was shortened by 4 bases and J by 9 bases, with 11 bases between the two germline ends. Germline values: CDR1 SGHDT, CDR2 YYEEEE. This CDR3 has 12 residues. Written as DNA, the CDR3 is TGTGCCAGCAGCCCGAGGGGGGGTGAGCAGTTCTTC. Translating it yields CASSPRGGEQFF.

The V gene is TRBV4-1, the J gene TRBJ1-3; 9 bases fit TRBD1. V lost 5 bases to trimming and J lost 0 bases; unmatched junction nucleotides: 5. CDR3 length: 16 amino acids. Germline V lookup: CDR1 MGHRA, CDR2 YSYEKL. The CDR3 sequence: CASSTTGGHSGNTIYF. The CDR3 DNA sequence: TGCGCCAGCAGCACCACAGGGGGCCACTCTGGAAACACCATATATTTT.

Only a few counts were recorded for this clone. The chain couples TRBV7-9 to TRBJ1-3; the D gene is possibly TRBD1 (6 bases). Germline V lookup: CDR1 SEHNR, CDR2 FQNEAQ (reference sequence). Deletions cut 11 bases from V and 1 base from J, with 9 bases between. The CDR3 has 12 residues. CDR3 coding DNA: TGTGCCTTACAGGGTTCTGGAAACACCATATATTTT. It specifies CALQGSGNTIYF.

This clone was seen a single time. Additional DNA sequences in this sample encode the identical CDR3. V is TRBV7-2 and J is TRBJ2-5; D remains unclear. The CDR3 sequence is 12 residues long. Trimming stripped 2 bases from V and 0 bases from J, with 1 base between. Germline lookup yields CDR1 SGHTA and CDR2 FQGNSA. The CDR3 here is CASSLYQETQYF. In DNA, the CDR3 is TGTGCCAGCAGCTTATACCAAGAGACCCAGTACTTC. Using reference TRBV7-2 and TRBJ2-5 for the parts outside the CDR3, the full variable domain is GAGVSQSPSNKVTEKGKDVELRCDPISGHTALYWYRQSLGQGLEFLIYFQGNSAPDKSGLPSDRFSAERTGGSVSTLTIQRTQQEDSAVYLCASSLYQETQYFGPGTRLLVL.

The gene calls are TRBV18 and TRBJ1-1; no reliable D call. Trimming removed 0 bases at V and 8 bases at J, with 13 bases between. The CDR3 extends over 14 amino acids. The germline V gene has CDR1 KGHSH and CDR2 LQKENI. CDR3 DNA sequence: TGTGCCAGCTCACCACCGAACCCTCGCCGGGAAGCTTTCTTT. It yields the protein CASSPPNPRREAFF.

The V and J genes are TRBV3-1 (or the pseudogene TRBV3-2) and TRBJ1-3; possibly TRBD1 for D (5 bases). Germline V gives CDR1 LGHDT, CDR2 YNNKEL (reference sequence). Trimming removed 4 bases at V and 3 bases at J, with 10 bases between. The CDR3 is made up of 14 amino acids. The CDR3 protein is CASSPRGFGNTIYF. The CDR3 DNA sequence: TGTGCCAGCAGCCCAAGGGGTTTTGGAAACACCATATATTTT.

This chain uses TRBV2 with TRBJ2-1, with D perhaps TRBD1 or TRBD2 (5 bases each). The CDR3 loop spans 16 amino acids. CDR1 is SNHLY and CDR2 is FYNNEI in the germline V gene. Trimming stripped 0 bases from V and 8 bases from J, with 17 bases between. The CDR3 is CASSEAWGPAYDEQFF. The CDR3 nucleotides read TGTGCCAGCAGTGAAGCATGGGGACCGGCGTACGATGAGCAGTTCTTC.